This passage covers 5 T cell receptor beta chains from one sample sequenced in a study of T-cell reconstitution after alpha-beta-depleted transplantation in children. Unique molecular identifiers were used to barcode this TCRbeta library. TCRdb independently ran MiXCR on the PCR reads; one entry per CDR3 protein. The table has hundreds of thousands of distinct CDR3 sequences, around 13% seen once. The source material was PBMCs, sampled before TCRalphabeta/CD19-depleted stem cell transplant. These receptors were taken from a girl aged 2-10 years with congenital amegakaryocytic thrombocytopenia, due to receive a stem cell transplant.

The chain recombines TRBV5-4 with TRBJ1-1; D ambiguous. Germline V gene lookup returns CDR1 SGHNT and CDR2 YYREEE (reference sequence). The CDR3 length is 12 residues. With 4 bases removed from V and 7 bases from J, the gap between germline ends came to 11 bases. The CDR3 DNA follows: TGTGCCAGCAGCGGGCTGGTGGGTGAAGCTTTCTTT. It is translated as CASSGLVGEAFF.

At least ten counts were recorded for this clonotype. The chain combines TRBV7-9 with TRBJ2-3, with TRBD2 matching 7 bases. The CDR3 totals 16 residues. CDR1 and CDR2 (germline): SEHNR, FQNEAQ (reference sequence). With 5 bases clipped from V and 6 bases from J, the junction kept 14 bases outside the gene matches. CDR3: CASSSILANTLDTQYF. The DNA for the CDR3 is TGTGCCAGCAGCAGTATACTAGCGAATACACTTGATACGCAGTATTTT.

This chain links TRBV7-8 with TRBJ2-1; unclear D gene. Germline V CDR1 and CDR2: SGHVS, FQNEAQ. Trimming shortened V by 5 bases and J by 7 bases, and 9 bases separated the two germline ends. This CDR3 is 12 amino acids long. CDR3 bases: TGTGCCAGCAGCCCGTCGCTTAATGAGCAGTTCTTC. This sequence encodes CASSPSLNEQFF.

This clonotype has just a few counts. DNA for the CDR3: TGTGCCAGTAGTATGACAGGGGGCTTTGGGGCCAACGTCCTGACTTTC. This codes for CASSMTGGFGANVLTF. The rearrangement links TRBV19 to TRBJ2-6; 10 bases match TRBD1. The junction had 2 bases not matched to a gene; V was cut back by 3 bases and J by 3 bases. Germline values: CDR1 LNHDA, CDR2 SQIVND (reference sequence). The CDR3 totals 16 residues.

In this sample, this clonotype turned up many times. The CDR3 sequence is CSARVAGESSTDTQYF. CDR3 in DNA: TGCAGTGCTAGAGTGGCGGGAGAGTCGAGCACAGATACGCAGTATTTT. The genes are TRBV20-1 and TRBJ2-3; 7 nucleotides agree with TRBD2. CDR3 size: 16 residues. CDR1 is DFQATT and CDR2 is SNEGSKA in the germline V gene (reference sequence). V trimming: 1 base; J trimming: 0 bases; junction bases outside the gene matches: 7.